Below are 9 T cell receptor beta chains sequenced from a single sample in a study of T cell responses to AZD1222 COVID-19 vaccine. TCRdb keeps only in-frame clones here, not all; method: immunoSEQ multiplex PCR. Here the sample spans about 150,000 clones, 85% to 95% being singletons. Source: peripheral blood, taken on day 0 of AZD1222 vaccination. The source of these receptors is an adult in good health.

The chain uses TRBV28 and TRBJ1-2, with TRBD1 matching over 7 bases. There are 15 residues in the CDR3. The J segment lost 2 bases and the V segment lost 6 bases, leaving 9 bases of the junction unmatched. CDR1 and CDR2 from the germline V gene are MDHEN and SYDVKM. Written as DNA, the CDR3 is TGTGCCAGCAGCCCGACCCGGGACAGAAACTATGGCTACACCTTC. As protein: CASSPTRDRNYGYTF.

V gene TRBV18 combines with J gene TRBJ2-5; 8 bases match TRBD1. The CDR3 has 17 amino acids. V shed 4 bases and J 5 bases; nucleotides not matched to a gene: 15. Germline lookup yields CDR1 KGHSH and CDR2 LQKENI. CDR3 bases: TGTGCCAGCTCACTCGACCGGACAGGGCGGGCCGTGGAGACCCAGTACTTC. It translates to CASSLDRTGRAVETQYF.

The V gene is TRBV30, the J gene TRBJ2-2; D remains ambiguous. V lost 0 bases and J 2 bases, leaving 7 bases between the germline ends. The CDR3 spans 14 residues. The germline gives CDR1 GTSNPN, CDR2 SVGIG (reference sequence). This CDR3 is CAWSVMSNTGELFF. The CDR3, as DNA: TGTGCCTGGAGTGTTATGAGTAACACCGGGGAGCTGTTTTTT.

This chain links TRBV27 with TRBJ2-1, with TRBD1 matching 7 bases. Trimming removed 2 bases from V and 8 bases from J; junction bases left unmatched: 12. This CDR3 has 16 residues. Per the germline V gene, CDR1 is MNHEY and CDR2 is SMNVEV (reference sequence). The CDR3 loop reads CASSLRGQAPWDEQFF. In DNA form, the CDR3 reads TGTGCCAGCAGTTTACGTGGACAGGCTCCTTGGGATGAGCAGTTCTTC.

This clone was observed a few times. The V gene is TRBV5-1, the J gene TRBJ2-7; TRBD1 matches 10 bases. The CDR3 length is 14 residues. The V segment lost 6 bases and the J segment 4 bases; nucleotides outside the gene matches: 7. Germline V gene data show CDR1 as SGHRS and CDR2 as YFSETQ. This chain's CDR3 is CASTRQGASYEQYF. The DNA for the CDR3 is TGCGCCAGCACCCGACAGGGGGCGTCGTACGAGCAGTACTTC. Drawing the rest from reference TRBV5-1 and TRBJ2-7, the complete variable domain is KAGVTQTPRYLIKTRGQQVTLSCSPISGHRSVSWYQQTPGQGLQFLFEYFSETQRNKGNFPGRFSGRQFSNSRSEMNVSTLELGDSALYLCASTRQGASYEQYFGPGTRLTVT.

The chain joins TRBV7-9 to TRBJ2-7; possibly TRBD1 for D (5 bases). V was shortened by 5 bases and J by 0 bases, with 8 bases between the two germline ends. CDR3 length: 13 residues. Germline loops: CDR1 SEHNR, CDR2 FQNEAQ (reference sequence). CDR3 bases: TGTGCCAGCAGCGACAGTTTCTCCTACGAGCAGTACTTC. Residues: CASSDSFSYEQYF.

CDR3 nucleotides: TGTGCCAGCGATTCCCGACAGGGGGAGGAAGAGACCCAGTACTTC. Translation: CASDSRQGEEETQYF. V gene TRBV14 combines with J gene TRBJ2-5, with 9 bases aligning to TRBD1. CDR3 length: 15 residues. With V trimmed by 8 bases and J by 3 bases, 10 bases remained unmatched. Germline CDR1 SGHDN, CDR2 FVKESK.

This clone was picked up a small number of times. The chain uses TRBV30 and TRBJ2-2, with a possible D match to TRBD1 (5 bases). V lost 2 bases and J 6 bases, leaving 16 bases between the germline ends. This CDR3 is built from 15 residues. Germline lookup yields CDR1 GTSNPN and CDR2 SVGIG (reference sequence). The CDR3 reads CAWSKDSRRSGELFF. CDR3 in DNA: TGTGCCTGGAGTAAAGACAGTCGCCGTTCCGGGGAGCTGTTTTTT.

V and J are TRBV2 and TRBJ2-3; unclear D gene. CDR1 SNHLY and CDR2 FYNNEI come from the germline V gene. Between the trimmed V and J ends, which lost 1 base and 0 bases, there was a span of 8 bases. CDR3 length equals 15 residues. The CDR3 region has the DNA TGTGCCAGCAGTGAAGGGGGTCCTAGCACAGATACGCAGTATTTT. It codes for CASSEGGPSTDTQYF.